Described below is a single TCR beta chain sequence and its context. This entry comes from a study of response to subunit inactivated influenza vaccine. The germline V gene has CDR1 LGHNA and CDR2 YSLEER. The CDR3 consists of 13 residues. The V and J ends lost 0 bases and 9 bases respectively, with 12 bases between them. TCRdb analysed the RT-PCR reads with MiXCR anew, one entry per CDR3 protein. The profile shows about 570,000 distinct CDR3 sequences, approximately 11% of them singletons. These records were also assigned to another study, of T cells expressing NK-cell markers. As that report states: Researchers built TCR beta cDNA using 5'RACE template switching with UMIs. Sorted CD3+CD56+NKG2C+, CD3+CD56+NKG2C- and CD3+CD56-NKG2C+ T-cell subsets were beta-chain profiled. HCMV specificity of the expanded NKG2C+ T cell clones was not established.

The rearrangement links TRBV4-3 to TRBJ2-7, with D perhaps TRBD1 (5 bases). The material was PBMCs from blood, obtained on the day of vaccination. This receptor was identified in a man in his forties or fifties who received an inactivated influenza vaccine. DNA of the CDR3: TGCGCCAGCAGCCAAGACAGGGAAGAACCGCAGTACTTC. This translates into CASSQDREEPQYF.